What follows are 32 T cell receptor beta chains derived from one specimen sequenced in a study of T cell responses to AZD1222 COVID-19 vaccine (dated by TCRdb to the early 2020s). Library preparation was by the immunoSEQ multiplex PCR assay. This immuneACCESS table, as held by TCRdb, lists in-frame sequences with V and J called but not all clones. Of the missing ones, under half trace to an unresolved V gene in checked studies; the others have no known cause. Here the sample has about 120,000 clones; roughly 92% occur a single time. The ten most abundant clones make up roughly 1.5% of the sample. What this sample's time point label stands for: about 28 days (+/-7) after the second vaccine dose. The material sequenced was peripheral blood, taken 28 days after the second AZD1222 dose. The receptors here all came from an adult who received the AZD1222 COVID-19 vaccine.

This chain connects TRBV6-1 to TRBJ2-7; a weak D match, TRBD2 (6 bases). V dropped 0 bases and J dropped 7 bases, with 19 bases sitting between them. Germline CDR1 is MNHNS and CDR2 is SASEGT. The CDR3 totals 16 residues. For the CDR3, the DNA is TGTGCCAGCAGTGAAGCGAAGAGTCTTGCGGGACGGGAGCAGTACTTC. Translated: CASSEAKSLAGREQYF.

V and J are TRBV25-1 and TRBJ1-3; a possible D gene is TRBD1 (5 bases). Trimming removed 1 base from V and 10 bases from J, with 11 bases in between. The germline V gene encodes CDR1 MGHDK and CDR2 SYGVNS. The CDR3 runs 13 residues. The CDR3 DNA reads as TGTGCCAGCAGTGAATTCGAGGGGAGGACCATATATTTT. Protein product: CASSEFEGRTIYF.

The chain links TRBV29-1 to TRBJ2-7; TRBD1 is a possible D gene (6 bases). The V end lost 6 bases, the J end lost 2 bases, and 11 bases lay between the germline ends. Germline V CDR1 and CDR2: SQVTM, ANQGSEA. The CDR3 is 12 amino acids. DNA for the CDR3: TGCAGCGTGTGGACAGCCGCCTACGAGCAGTACTTC. It is translated as CSVWTAAYEQYF.

The V and J genes are TRBV6-6 and TRBJ2-1; 7 positions match TRBD2. The germline gives CDR1 MNHNY, CDR2 SVGAGI (reference sequence). V was pared by 5 bases and J by 0 bases, with 19 bases of the junction left unmatched. CDR3 length equals 20 residues. The CDR3 protein is CASSPGGSGPWPSSYNEQFF. The CDR3 DNA is TGTGCCAGCAGTCCGGGCGGTAGCGGGCCTTGGCCTAGCTCCTACAATGAGCAGTTCTTC.

V usage is TRBV11-3 and J usage is TRBJ2-1, with 11 bases lining up with TRBD2. CDR1 is SGHNT, CDR2 YENEEA, per germline. CDR3 size: 16 residues. V shed 5 bases and J 2 bases; nucleotides not matched to a gene: 5. As DNA, the CDR3 is TGTGCCAGCAGCCCGGGACTAGCGGAACCCTACAATGAGCAGTTCTTC. It encodes CASSPGLAEPYNEQFF.

The chain is built from TRBV27 and TRBJ2-5; D is unresolved. The CDR3 is 12 amino acids. Trimming shortened V by 5 bases and J by 4 bases, and 8 bases separated the two germline ends. Germline CDR1 is MNHEY and CDR2 is SMNVEV (reference sequence). The CDR3 reads CASSKPGETQYF. The CDR3 DNA reads as TGTGCCAGCAGTAAACCGGGAGAGACCCAGTACTTC.

The V gene is TRBV6-5, the J gene TRBJ2-1, with 11 bases identical to TRBD2. Germline values: CDR1 MNHEY, CDR2 SVGAGI. J gave up 8 bases and V 7 bases, and 10 bases lay outside the gene matches. CDR3 length: 15 amino acids. CDR3 protein: CASNSGTSGGDEQFF. The DNA of the CDR3 is TGTGCCAGCAACTCCGGGACTAGCGGCGGCGATGAGCAGTTCTTC.

J is TRBJ1-3 and V is TRBV3-1 (or the pseudogene TRBV3-2); D is possibly TRBD1 (6 bases). The V gene lost 4 bases and the J gene lost 0 bases, with 10 bases spanning the gap. The CDR3 sequence is 15 residues long. The germline V gene encodes CDR1 LGHDT and CDR2 YNNKEL (reference sequence). Written as DNA, the CDR3 is TGTGCCAGCAGCCCGAGGACAGACTCTGGAAACACCATATATTTT. Residues: CASSPRTDSGNTIYF.

This chain links TRBV28 with TRBJ1-2, with TRBD1 identical over 7 bases. This CDR3 is built from 13 residues. V shed 3 bases and J 6 bases; nucleotides not matched to a gene: 4. Germline assignment: CDR1 MDHEN and CDR2 SYDVKM. For the CDR3, the DNA is TGTGCCAGCAGTTTGGGAGGGGGCAATGGCTACACCTTC. This translates into CASSLGGGNGYTF.

The V and J genes are TRBV2 and TRBJ2-7; 8 bases map to TRBD1. The CDR3 runs to 14 residues. V lost 2 bases and J lost 6; bases outside the gene matches: 6. CDR1 and CDR2 (germline): SNHLY, FYNNEI. The DNA of the CDR3 is TGTGCCAGCAGTGAAAATTCGGACAGGGTCGAGCAGTACTTC. It specifies CASSENSDRVEQYF.

This chain joins TRBV7-2 and TRBJ2-5, with D tentatively TRBD2 (6 bases). This CDR3 is 13 amino acids long. V was clipped by 5 bases and J by 7 bases, with 14 bases between them. Germline-derived CDR1 and CDR2 are SGHTA and FQGNSA. CDR3 in amino acids: CASSRGRSVTQYF. CDR3 nucleotide sequence: TGTGCCAGCAGCAGAGGGAGGTCGGTGACCCAGTACTTC.

The chain carries TRBV6-5 and TRBJ2-7; 8 bases line up with TRBD2. Looked up from germline, CDR1 is MNHEY and CDR2 is SVGAGI. The trim removed 7 bases at V and 9 bases at J, leaving 17 bases unmatched. The CDR3 contains 15 residues. CDR3 in amino acids: CASMGPHGGDFAQYF. As DNA, the CDR3 is TGTGCCAGCATGGGACCCCACGGGGGGGATTTCGCGCAGTACTTC.

This rearrangement joins TRBV3-1 (or the pseudogene TRBV3-2) to TRBJ1-1; no definite D call. Trimming pared 2 bases from V and 11 bases from J, leaving 12 bases between. The CDR3 is made up of 12 amino acids. Germline assignment: CDR1 LGHDT and CDR2 YNNKEL (reference sequence). The CDR3 loop is CASSQKSGLAFF. CDR3 sequence (DNA): TGTGCCAGCAGCCAAAAATCGGGTTTGGCTTTCTTT.

V is TRBV11-2 and J is TRBJ2-7; D is perhaps TRBD1 or TRBD2 (5 bases each). CDR3 length: 14 residues. The ends were cut back, 3 bases at V and 2 bases at J, with 11 bases in the middle. The germline V gene encodes CDR1 SGHAT and CDR2 FQNNGV. The CDR3 region has the DNA TGTGCCAGCAGCTTCTCCAGGGAGCCCTACGAGCAGTACTTC. The encoded protein is CASSFSREPYEQYF.

The chain links TRBV6-5 to TRBJ1-3; TRBD1 matches at 7 bases. Losses at the gene ends were 6 bases for V and 0 bases for J; bases not matched to a gene: 5. CDR3 length: 15 amino acids. Germline V gene lookup returns CDR1 MNHEY and CDR2 SVGAGI. CDR3 loop: CASSQSGGSGNTIYF. The CDR3 DNA reads TGTGCCAGCAGCCAATCAGGGGGCTCTGGAAACACCATATATTTT.

The gene calls are TRBV5-4 and TRBJ2-1, with 11 positions matching TRBD2. V lost 3 bases and J lost 5; bases outside the gene matches: 4. Germline V CDR1 and CDR2: SGHNT, YYREEE (reference sequence). The CDR3 sequence is 15 residues long. CDR3 sequence reads: CASSSGTSGNNEQFF. The CDR3 coding sequence is TGTGCCAGCAGCTCCGGGACTAGCGGAAACAATGAGCAGTTCTTC.

The V call is TRBV14, the J call TRBJ2-2, with D unclear. The CDR3 has 16 amino acids. Deletions cut 1 base from V and 0 bases from J, with 9 bases between. CDR1 SGHDN and CDR2 FVKESK come from the germline V gene. The CDR3 coding sequence is TGTGCCAGCAGCCAAGTCGGCGGAGCGAACACCGGGGAGCTGTTTTTT. It yields the protein CASSQVGGANTGELFF.

V is TRBV28 and J is TRBJ2-2, with D hard to call. Germline CDR1 reads MDHEN; CDR2 reads SYDVKM. This CDR3 is built from 15 residues. V lost 4 bases, J lost 0 bases, and 9 bases lay in between. The CDR3 sequence is CASSWVLSNTGELFF. CDR3 sequence (DNA): TGTGCCAGCAGTTGGGTGCTCTCGAACACCGGGGAGCTGTTTTTT.

The chain links TRBV11-1 to TRBJ1-6; D may be TRBD1 (5 bases). The germline V gene encodes CDR1 SGHAT and CDR2 FQDESV (reference sequence). This CDR3 comprises 14 residues. With 1 base removed from V and 10 bases from J, the gap between germline ends came to 11 bases. The CDR3 nucleotides read TGTGCCAGCAGCTTAGAGGGGTATAGATCACCCCTCCACTTT. Translation: CASSLEGYRSPLHF.

This CDR3 reads CAWSVQRQIDTEAFF. DNA for the CDR3: TGTGCCTGGAGTGTACAACGGCAAATCGACACTGAAGCTTTCTTT. The V gene is TRBV30, the J gene TRBJ1-1; no reliable D call. Between the trimmed V and J ends, which lost 0 bases and 3 bases, there was a span of 14 bases. The CDR3 is 15 amino acids. From germline, CDR1 is GTSNPN and CDR2 SVGIG (reference sequence). Full variable domain (rest looked up from reference TRBV30 and TRBJ1-1): SQTIHQWPATLVQPVGSPLSLECTVEGTSNPNLYWYRQAAGRGLQLLFYSVGIGQISSEVPQNLSASRPQDRQFILSSKKLLLSDSGFYLCAWSVQRQIDTEAFFGQGTRLTVV.

As to this clone: Other nucleotide sequences in the sample specify the same CDR3. The rearrangement uses TRBV5-1 and TRBJ1-5; 9 bases fit TRBD1. The CDR3 length is 15 residues. Trimming removed 4 bases from V and 4 bases from J; junction bases left unmatched: 6. The germline V gene has CDR1 SGHRS and CDR2 YFSETQ. The CDR3 loop is CASSPGTGSNQPQHF. DNA for the CDR3: TGCGCCAGCAGCCCCGGGACAGGGTCAAATCAGCCCCAGCATTTT. Full variable domain (missing parts from reference TRBV5-1 and TRBJ1-5): KAGVTQTPRYLIKTRGQQVTLSCSPISGHRSVSWYQQTPGQGLQFLFEYFSETQRNKGNFPGRFSGRQFSNSRSEMNVSTLELGDSALYLCASSPGTGSNQPQHFGDGTRLSIL.

The CDR3 DNA is TGTGCCTACGGTCTATATACGCAGTATTTT. This translates into CAYGLYTQYF. V gene TRBV2 combines with J gene TRBJ2-3; no firm D call. Trimming pared 11 bases from V and 7 bases from J, leaving 10 bases between. This CDR3 spans 10 amino acids. Germline V CDR1 and CDR2: SNHLY, FYNNEI.

CDR3 region: CASMDTGTYEQYF. As DNA, the CDR3 is TGCGCCAGTATGGACACGGGAACCTACGAGCAGTACTTC. J is TRBJ2-7 and V is TRBV10-1; D tentatively fits TRBD1 or TRBD2 (5 bases each). CDR1 is WNHNN, CDR2 SYGVQD, per germline (reference sequence). The CDR3 spans 13 residues. The ends were cut back, 9 bases at V and 2 bases at J, with 14 bases in the middle.

Only one count was recorded for this clone. This rearrangement joins TRBV3-1 (or the pseudogene TRBV3-2) to TRBJ1-1, with TRBD1 as a possible D gene (6 bases). The CDR3 is 14 amino acids. Germline CDR1 LGHDT, CDR2 YNNKEL (reference sequence). Trimming stripped 2 bases from V and 1 base from J, with 8 bases between. CDR3 in amino acids: CASSQTTGNTEAFF. The DNA for the CDR3 is TGTGCCAGCAGCCAAACGACAGGGAACACTGAAGCTTTCTTT.

The CDR3: CASSGTGGTGELFF. The CDR3 coding sequence is TGCGCCAGCAGCGGGACAGGGGGAACCGGGGAGCTGTTTTTT. J is TRBJ2-2 and V is TRBV5-1; 11 bases match TRBD1. The V gene's germline CDR1 is SGHRS and CDR2 YFSETQ. The V segment lost 4 bases and the J segment 5 bases; nucleotides outside the gene matches: 1. This CDR3 has 14 residues.

The CDR3: CASSLGSGKTYEQYF. The CDR3 nucleotides are TGTGCCAGCAGCTTGGGCAGCGGGAAGACTTACGAGCAGTACTTC. V and J are TRBV7-3 and TRBJ2-7, with 7 bases matching TRBD2. The germline CDR1 and CDR2 sequences are SGHTA and FQGTGA. J gave up 4 bases and V 3 bases, and 9 bases lay outside the gene matches. This CDR3 region has 15 residues.

Worth noting for this clone: One end of the junction is discordant with germline, which a read error may explain. The V and J genes are TRBV20-1 and TRBJ1-2; TRBD1 aligns across 9 bases. The CDR3 has 10 residues. Germline CDR1 DFQATT, CDR2 SNEGSKA (reference sequence). The CDR3 protein is CSAGTGPHPF. Written as DNA, the CDR3 is TGCAGTGCTGGGACAGGGCCCCACCCCTTC.

This clone was picked up a small number of times. CDR3 coding DNA: TGCAGCGCCGGCACAGGGAACTACGAGCAGTACTTC. Translated: CSAGTGNYEQYF. This chain connects TRBV29-1 to TRBJ2-7; possibly TRBD1 for D (6 bases). V was clipped by 7 bases and J by 3 bases, with 13 bases between them. Germline V lookup: CDR1 SQVTM, CDR2 ANQGSEA. The CDR3 is 12 amino acids.

The chain has TRBV7-9 and TRBJ1-6; D is perhaps TRBD1 (6 bases). The V gene's germline CDR1 is SEHNR and CDR2 FQNEAQ (reference sequence). The CDR3 has 16 residues. Trimming shortened V by 4 bases and J by 6 bases, and 16 bases separated the two germline ends. CDR3 residues: CASSSPRDTINSPLHF. CDR3 in DNA: TGTGCCAGCAGCTCGCCCCGGGACACCATTAATTCACCCCTCCACTTT.

V gene TRBV21-1 combines with J gene TRBJ1-5; the listed D gene, TRBD1, was not tested against the DNA. TRBV21-1 is tagged as a pseudogene. The CDR3 has 18 residues. CDR3 region: CASSARGQGDCSNQPQHF. CDR3 nucleotides: TGTGCCAGCAGTGCAAGGGGACAGGGTGATTGCAGCAATCAGCCCCAGCATTTT.

The rearrangement joins TRBV18 to TRBJ1-1; D is undetermined. This CDR3 has 14 amino acids. Germline V gives CDR1 KGHSH, CDR2 LQKENI. The germline V and J ends were trimmed by 3 bases and 3 bases, with 11 bases remaining between them. The CDR3 sequence: CASSPYPVDTEAFF. The CDR3 DNA reads TGTGCCAGCTCACCGTATCCGGTAGACACTGAAGCTTTCTTT.

The chain couples TRBV7-9 to TRBJ2-7, with D possibly matching TRBD2 (6 bases). V lost 5 bases and J 0 bases, leaving 14 bases between the germline ends. Germline assignment: CDR1 SEHNR and CDR2 FQNEAQ (reference sequence). This CDR3 spans 15 amino acids. The CDR3 DNA follows: TGTGCCAGCAGCCAAGACGGAGGGTCCTCCTACGAGCAGTACTTC. Amino acid sequence: CASSQDGGSSYEQYF.